This T cell receptor beta chain was identified during a study of blood T cells in healthy people across ages. Notes on the study in general: It was not possible, with unsorted PBMCs, to conclusively compare naive and antigen-experienced cells. While age rose, TCR beta diversity per million T cells dropped in a roughly linear way.

For the second PCR, which ran for roughly 7 to 11 cycles, a sample-barcoded 5' primer and a J-beta primer mix were used. TCRdb used MiXCR to reprocess the 5' RACE reads, holding one entry per CDR3 protein. Here the sample spans more than 1.4 million distinct CDR3 sequences, 35% to 45% being singletons. This clonotype was counted a single time. What it binds is unknown. The CDR3 loop spans 12 amino acids. Per the germline V gene, CDR1 is MNHNS and CDR2 is SASEGT. Trimming removed 7 bases from V and 4 bases from J, with 9 bases in between. Sequencing was done on a sample of blood. The receptor was isolated from a woman under 30 in good health. The chain links TRBV6-1 to TRBJ2-3; D may match TRBD1 or TRBD2 (5 bases each). This CDR3 is CASKVGADTQYF. DNA for the CDR3: TGTGCCAGCAAGGTGGGGGCAGATACGCAGTATTTT.